This is a list of T cell receptor beta chains from one sample in a study of CD8 T cells in ankylosing spondylitis. TCRdb re-analysed the 5' RACE reads in MiXCR, keeping a single row per CDR3 protein. Of roughly 160,000 distinct CDR3 sequences listed, roughly 12% were seen once; the top ten hold almost 30%. The specimen sequenced was blood, either unsorted or a sorted T cell fraction (not recorded which). These receptors originate from a male donor with ankylosing spondylitis or in good health (not recorded which). The CDR3 runs from the conserved cysteine through the conserved F or W. The order of the fields is V gene, D gene, clone size, J gene, CDR3 DNA, CDR3 protein. A D gene is named only where the DNA matches it firmly. Not all rows give a size; the values are once, few, many and, for expanded clones, a class.

v_call: TRBV5-1; d_call: NA; clone_size: NA; j_call: TRBJ1-2; cdr3_nt: TGCGCCAGCAGCCTGACGGGGGACCCCCTCTATGGCTACACCTTC; cdr3_aa: CASSLTGDPLYGYTF
v_call: TRBV12-3/TRBV12-4; d_call: NA; clone_size: many; j_call: TRBJ2-1; cdr3_nt: TGTGCCAGCAGAACCGGGACAGAGCAGTTCTTC; cdr3_aa: CASRTGTEQFF
v_call: TRBV11-2; d_call: NA; clone_size: few; j_call: TRBJ2-4; cdr3_nt: TGTGCCAGCAGCTTTGGTGTCGCCGGTGGGAACATTCAGTACTTC; cdr3_aa: CASSFGVAGGNIQYF
v_call: TRBV5-5; d_call: NA; clone_size: many; j_call: TRBJ2-1; cdr3_nt: TGTGCCAGCACTATAACAGGAACGTCTTTCAATGAGCAGTTCTTC; cdr3_aa: CASTITGTSFNEQFF
v_call: TRBV7-2; d_call: NA; clone_size: NA; j_call: TRBJ2-7; cdr3_nt: TGTGCCAGCAGCTGGGATCACGAGCAGTACTTC; cdr3_aa: CASSWDHEQYF
v_call: TRBV3-1; d_call: TRBD1; clone_size: many; j_call: TRBJ2-3; cdr3_nt: TGTGCCAGCAGCCAAGAGGACAGGGCAGATACGCAGTATTTT; cdr3_aa: CASSQEDRADTQYF
v_call: TRBV15; d_call: TRBD2; clone_size: many; j_call: TRBJ2-1; cdr3_nt: TGTGCCACCCGCGCCCTACTAGCGGGGGCGATCTCCTACAATGAGCAGTTCTTC; cdr3_aa: CATRALLAGAISYNEQFF
v_call: TRBV5-6; d_call: NA; clone_size: NA; j_call: TRBJ1-4; cdr3_nt: TGTGCCAGCAGCATCTATTCTAATGAAAAACTGTTTTTT; cdr3_aa: CASSIYSNEKLFF
v_call: TRBV6-1; d_call: TRBD1; clone_size: NA; j_call: TRBJ1-6; cdr3_nt: TGTGCCAGCAGTGAAGTGGGGACAGGGGTTTCACCCCTCCACTTT; cdr3_aa: CASSEVGTGVSPLHF
v_call: TRBV27; d_call: NA; clone_size: many; j_call: TRBJ2-3; cdr3_nt: TGTGCCAGCAGCCGTCCAGGCTCCACAGATACGCAGTATTTT; cdr3_aa: CASSRPGSTDTQYF
v_call: TRBV12-3/TRBV12-4; d_call: NA; clone_size: many; j_call: TRBJ2-4; cdr3_nt: TGTGCCAGCAGTTTAGTCCTCGGGACATCTAAAAACATTCAGTACTTC; cdr3_aa: CASSLVLGTSKNIQYF
v_call: TRBV28; d_call: TRBD2; clone_size: NA; j_call: TRBJ2-1; cdr3_nt: TGTGCCATCTTACTAGCGGCCTCCTACAATGAGCAGTTCTTC; cdr3_aa: CAILLAASYNEQFF
v_call: TRBV15; d_call: TRBD2; clone_size: many; j_call: TRBJ2-1; cdr3_nt: TGTGCCACCAGCAGATTAGGGGGTGAACTAGCGGTGTACAATGAGCAGTTCTTC; cdr3_aa: CATSRLGGELAVYNEQFF
v_call: TRBV11-2; d_call: TRBD1; clone_size: many; j_call: TRBJ1-6; cdr3_nt: TGTGCCAGCAGCTTAGGGACAGGGGCAAAGAATTCACCCCTCCACTTT; cdr3_aa: CASSLGTGAKNSPLHF
v_call: TRBV10-3; d_call: NA; clone_size: many; j_call: TRBJ2-5; cdr3_nt: TGTGCCATCAGTGAGTCGGGGGGCCCGGGAGAGACCCAGTACTTC; cdr3_aa: CAISESGGPGETQYF
v_call: TRBV29-1; d_call: NA; clone_size: many; j_call: TRBJ2-3; cdr3_nt: TGCAGCGTTGAAAGGGCTATGATTGATACGCAGTATTTT; cdr3_aa: CSVERAMIDTQYF
v_call: TRBV21-1; d_call: NA; clone_size: NA; j_call: TRBJ1-2; cdr3_nt: TGTGCCAGCAGCAAAGAAGGGGGCACGGAAAAGGGCTACACCTTC; cdr3_aa: CASSKEGGTEKGYTF